The 14 T cell receptor beta chains reported below all come from one sample, sequenced in a study of shared clonotypes between healthy human individuals. Assay: immunoSEQ multiplex PCR; the TCRdb copy retains only in-frame clones and omits some. This sample has 2 million or so clones, with 90% to 95% found just once. Sequencing was done on a sample of naive CD4+ T cells sorted from blood. Subset indicated: CD45RA+ positively selected. These TCRs come from a man aged 18 to 30 in good health.

V usage is TRBV7-9 and J usage is TRBJ1-6; no reliable D call. Germline loops: CDR1 SEHNR, CDR2 FQNEAQ (reference sequence). V was cut by 6 bases and J by 10 bases, with 16 bases left in between. This CDR3 has 14 residues. This CDR3 reads CASSTQETRSPLHF. CDR3 nucleotide sequence: TGTGCCAGCAGTACACAAGAGACGAGGTCACCCCTCCACTTT.

The chain recombines TRBV29-1 with TRBJ1-3; D unresolved. The CDR3 consists of 12 residues. Germline-derived CDR1 and CDR2 are SQVTM and ANQGSEA. V was trimmed by 5 bases and J by 2 bases, leaving 7 bases between them. CDR3 residues: CSVRDPGNTIYF. The CDR3 bases are TGCAGCGTTCGGGATCCTGGAAACACCATATATTTT. Variable domain in full (rest from reference TRBV29-1 and TRBJ1-3): SAVISQKPSRDICQRGTSLTIQCQVDSQVTMMFWYRQQPGQSLTLIATANQGSEATYESGFVIDKFPISRPNLTFSTLTVSNMSPEDSSIYLCSVRDPGNTIYFGEGSWLTVV.

A note on this clone: In the same sample, other DNA sequences code for this CDR3. The V call is TRBV5-4, the J call TRBJ2-1; 7 nucleotides match TRBD1. The CDR3 has 16 residues. CDR1 is SGHNT, CDR2 YYREEE, per germline (reference sequence). J was trimmed by 0 bases and V by 2 bases; bases with no gene match: 5. CDR3 nucleotide sequence: TGTGCCAGCAGCTTAGGGGGACAGAGCTCCTACAATGAGCAGTTCTTC. This sequence encodes CASSLGGQSSYNEQFF.

V usage is TRBV27 and J usage is TRBJ2-2, with 9 bases identical to TRBD1. V shed 6 bases and J 5 bases; nucleotides not matched to a gene: 7. There are 15 residues in the CDR3. Germline CDR1 MNHEY, CDR2 SMNVEV (reference sequence). The CDR3 region has the DNA TGTGCCAGCAGGTCCGGGACAGGGAGAACCGGGGAGCTGTTTTTT. Encoded protein: CASRSGTGRTGELFF.

The J gene is TRBJ1-2, the V gene TRBV5-4; D is unclear. Trimming cost V 0 bases and J 0 bases, with 9 bases left between them. The V gene's germline CDR1 is SGHNT and CDR2 YYREEE (reference sequence). The CDR3 is made up of 15 amino acids. CDR3 bases: TGTGCCAGCAGCTTGGTGTCTCCTTCTAACTATGGCTACACCTTC. It specifies CASSLVSPSNYGYTF.

Turning to this clone: A much larger clone lies one base from this, so it may be a read error. The rearrangement joins TRBV5-5 to TRBJ2-7, with 7 bases matching TRBD1. Germline CDR1 is SGHKS and CDR2 is YYEKEE (reference sequence). Losses at the gene ends were 0 bases for V and 1 base for J; bases not matched to a gene: 4. This CDR3 spans 15 amino acids. CDR3 bases: TGTGCCAGCAGCTTGGTGCCAGGGGGATCCTACGAGCAGTACTTC. It yields the protein CASSLVPGGSYEQYF.

J is TRBJ1-1 and V is TRBV2; D remains ambiguous. V lost 9 bases and J 2 bases, leaving 16 bases between the germline ends. CDR1 SNHLY and CDR2 FYNNEI come from the germline V gene. This CDR3 is 14 amino acids long. This CDR3 reads CASQTPEVNTEAFF. The CDR3 DNA reads as TGTGCCAGTCAAACCCCTGAGGTTAACACTGAAGCTTTCTTT.

About this clone itself: Distinct nucleotide sequences in the sample also encode this CDR3. The genes are TRBV18 and TRBJ2-5; no firm D call. The ends were cut back, 1 base at V and 1 base at J, with 7 bases in the middle. Germline loops: CDR1 KGHSH, CDR2 LQKENI. The length of the CDR3 is 14 residues. The CDR3 reads CASSPLAAQETQYF. In DNA form, the CDR3 reads TGTGCCAGCTCACCACTGGCGGCCCAAGAGACCCAGTACTTC.

The table lists this clone with a few counts. The V and J genes are TRBV19 and TRBJ2-7; D gene uncertain. Germline CDR1 is LNHDA and CDR2 is SQIVND (reference sequence). Trimming took 4 bases from V and 1 from J, leaving 11 bases between them. The CDR3 runs 14 residues. The chain's CDR3 is CASSTRPHSYEQYF. For the CDR3, the DNA is TGTGCCAGTAGTACCCGTCCACATTCCTACGAGCAGTACTTC.

The chain couples TRBV5-1 to TRBJ1-1, with TRBD1 as a possible D gene (6 bases). CDR3 length equals 14 residues. Germline V gene lookup returns CDR1 SGHRS and CDR2 YFSETQ. With 0 bases removed from V and 6 bases from J, the gap between germline ends came to 12 bases. CDR3 loop: CASSLGSRGAEAFF. CDR3 nucleotides: TGCGCCAGCAGCTTGGGATCCAGGGGAGCTGAAGCTTTCTTT. The full variable domain, with the rest looked up from reference TRBV5-1 and TRBJ1-1, is KAGVTQTPRYLIKTRGQQVTLSCSPISGHRSVSWYQQTPGQGLQFLFEYFSETQRNKGNFPGRFSGRQFSNSRSEMNVSTLELGDSALYLCASSLGSRGAEAFFGQGTRLTVV.

This clone was recorded once. The chain carries TRBV5-6 and TRBJ1-6; 7 nucleotides line up with TRBD1. V trimming: 4 bases; J trimming: 2 bases; junction bases outside the gene matches: 3. CDR3 length equals 15 residues. CDR1 and CDR2 from the germline V gene are SGHDT and YYEEEE. This CDR3 reads CASSQGQTYNSPLHF. CDR3 nucleotide sequence: TGTGCCAGCAGCCAGGGACAGACCTATAATTCACCCCTCCACTTT.

Concerning this clone: The sample contains more than one DNA sequence encoding this CDR3. The CDR3 sequence: CASSSGTSGPYEQYF. The CDR3 DNA is TGCGCCAGCAGCAGCGGGACTAGCGGACCCTACGAGCAGTACTTC. The chain recombines TRBV5-1 with TRBJ2-7; 11 bases are a match to TRBD2. There are 15 residues in the CDR3. CDR1 SGHRS and CDR2 YFSETQ come from the germline V gene. Trimming removed 4 bases from V and 2 bases from J; junction bases left unmatched: 5.

The rearrangement joins TRBV5-4 to TRBJ2-3; 10 nucleotides agree with TRBD1. The length of the CDR3 is 15 residues. With V trimmed by 3 bases and J by 4 bases, 5 bases remained unmatched. The germline V gene has CDR1 SGHNT and CDR2 YYREEE (reference sequence). CDR3 amino acids: CASSSKTGGPDTQYF. The DNA of the CDR3 is TGTGCCAGCAGCTCGAAGACAGGGGGCCCAGATACGCAGTATTTT.

This chain connects TRBV28 to TRBJ1-5; tentative D call: TRBD1 (6 bases). With 7 bases removed from V and 9 bases from J, the gap between germline ends came to 10 bases. The CDR3 has 11 amino acids. Germline CDR1 reads MDHEN; CDR2 reads SYDVKM. The CDR3 spells CASTEGGPQHF. Written as DNA, the CDR3 is TGTGCCAGCACCGAAGGGGGGCCCCAGCATTTT.